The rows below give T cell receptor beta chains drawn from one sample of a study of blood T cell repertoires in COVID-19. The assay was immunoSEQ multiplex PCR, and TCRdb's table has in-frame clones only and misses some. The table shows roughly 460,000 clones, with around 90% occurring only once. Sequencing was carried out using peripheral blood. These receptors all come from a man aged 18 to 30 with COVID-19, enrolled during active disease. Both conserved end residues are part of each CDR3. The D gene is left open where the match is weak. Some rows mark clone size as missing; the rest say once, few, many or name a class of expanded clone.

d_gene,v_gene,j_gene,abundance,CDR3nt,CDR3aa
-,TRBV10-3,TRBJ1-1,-,TGTGCCATCAGTGAGTCGCAGGGGACTGAAGCTTTCTTT,CAISESQGTEAFF
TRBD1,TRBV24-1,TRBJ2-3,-,TGTGCCACCAGTGATTTGGGGACAGGCCCGGCGGTTTTT,CATSDLGTGPAVF
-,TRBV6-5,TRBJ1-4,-,TGTGCCAGCAGCCCAGGACAAATCAATGAAAAACTGTTTTTT,CASSPGQINEKLFF
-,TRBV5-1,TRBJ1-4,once,TGCGCCAGCAGCTGGGGAGCAGATGCAACTAATGAAAAACTGTTTTTT,CASSWGADATNEKLFF
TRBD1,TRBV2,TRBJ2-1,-,TGTGCCAGCAGTGAATATTCAACAGGGGTAAATGAGCAGTTCTTC,CASSEYSTGVNEQFF
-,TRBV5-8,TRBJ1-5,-,TGTGCCAGCAGCTTGACCTCTATTTCGAGGGCTAGCAATCAGCCCCAGCATTTT,CASSLTSISRASNQPQHF
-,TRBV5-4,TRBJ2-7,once,TGTGCCAGCAGCTTCCAGGGCGTATCTGATGAGCAGTACTTC,CASSFQGVSDEQYF
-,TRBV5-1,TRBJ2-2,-,TGCGCCAGCAGCTTGGGTGGGACTTCTGTGAACACCGGGGAGCTGTTTTTT,CASSLGGTSVNTGELFF
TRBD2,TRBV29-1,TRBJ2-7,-,TGCAGCGGGGCGGGGGTCTCCAGCGAGCAGTACTTC,CSGAGVSSEQYF
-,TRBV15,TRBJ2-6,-,TGTGCCACCAGCAGAGTCGGGATCACTGGGGCCAACGTCCTGACTTTC,CATSRVGITGANVLTF
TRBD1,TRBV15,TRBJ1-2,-,TGTGCCACCAGCAGAGACCGGGGACAGGGTGATGGCTACACCTTC,CATSRDRGQGDGYTF
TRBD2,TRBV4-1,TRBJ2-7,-,TGCGCCAGCAGCCAAGAGGGGCGGGAGGGCCTCTACGAGCAGTACTTC,CASSQEGREGLYEQYF
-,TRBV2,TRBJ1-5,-,TGTGCCAGCAGTCGTACTTCGGATCAGCCCCAGCATTTT,CASSRTSDQPQHF
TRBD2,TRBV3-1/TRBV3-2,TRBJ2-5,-,TGTGCCAGCAGCCAAGATCCGGCGGGGGGTTTTGAGACCCAGTACTTC,CASSQDPAGGFETQYF
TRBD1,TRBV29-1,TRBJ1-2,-,TGCAGCGTTGGGACAGGGGAAGAAGGGGCCTATGGCTACACCTTC,CSVGTGEEGAYGYTF
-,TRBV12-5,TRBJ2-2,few,TGTGCTAGTGGTTTGGACACGGGGAACACCGGGGAGCTGTTTTTT,CASGLDTGNTGELFF
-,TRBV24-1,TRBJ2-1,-,TGTGCCACCAGTGATTTGCTGAATGAGCAGTTCTTC,CATSDLLNEQFF
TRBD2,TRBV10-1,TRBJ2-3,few,TGCGCCAGCAGTGAGGAGGGACTATGGAGGGTCTGCACAGATACGCAGTATTTT,CASSEEGLWRVCTDTQYF
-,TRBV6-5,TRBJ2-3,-,TGTGCCAGCAGTAGGGGCGTCCGCCCCACAGATACGCAGTATTTT,CASSRGVRPTDTQYF
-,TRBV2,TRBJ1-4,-,TGTGCCAGCAGCCCCGATTGGACAGCAACTAATGAAAAACTGTTTTTT,CASSPDWTATNEKLFF
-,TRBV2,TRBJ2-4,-,TGTGCCAGCAGTGCCCCGGGAGCGGCGACGGACTTC,CASSAPGAATDF
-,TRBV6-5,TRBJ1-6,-,TGTGCCAGCAGCCACGAGGGGGTTCTGAATTCACCCCTCCACTTT,CASSHEGVLNSPLHF
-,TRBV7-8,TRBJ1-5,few,TGTGCCAGCAGCTTAGGTATTTATCAGCCCCAGCATTTT,CASSLGIYQPQHF
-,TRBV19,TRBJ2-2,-,TGTGCCAGCCGATCAGTAGGGGCGAACACCGGGGAGCTGTTTTTT,CASRSVGANTGELFF
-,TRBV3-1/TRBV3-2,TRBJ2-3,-,TGTGCCAGCAGCCAAGTCCCAGTCCCAGATACGCAGTATTTT,CASSQVPVPDTQYF
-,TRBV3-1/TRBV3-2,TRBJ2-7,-,TGTGCCAGCAGCCCGAGGGACACGACCTACGAGCAGTACTTC,CASSPRDTTYEQYF
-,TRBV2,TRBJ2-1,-,TGTGCCAGCAGTCTAGGGAGTCCCCGGCCTAATGAGCAGTTCTTC,CASSLGSPRPNEQFF
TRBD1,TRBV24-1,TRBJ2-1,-,TGTGCCACGGGACAGCCCACGGCCAACAATGAGCAGTTCTTC,CATGQPTANNEQFF
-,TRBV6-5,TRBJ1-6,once,TGTGCCAGCAGGTCAACGGAGGCAAATTCACCCCTCCACTTT,CASRSTEANSPLHF
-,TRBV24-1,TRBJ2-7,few,TGTGCCACCAGTGCGTCGGACGAGCAGTACTTC,CATSASDEQYF
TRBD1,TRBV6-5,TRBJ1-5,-,TGTGCCAGCAGCGGCGGGACAGGCAATCAGCCCCAGCATTTT,CASSGGTGNQPQHF
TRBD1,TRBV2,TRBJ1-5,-,TGTGCCAGCAGTAAAAACAGGGGACAGCCCCAGCATTTT,CASSKNRGQPQHF
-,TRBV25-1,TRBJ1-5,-,TGTGCCAGCAGTGAATCCGGGGGTAGGAGCAATCAGCCCCAGCATTTT,CASSESGGRSNQPQHF
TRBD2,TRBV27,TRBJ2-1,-,TGTGCCAGCAGTTTCTCAATGGGACTAGCGGAGTTTTACAATGAGCAGTTCTTC,CASSFSMGLAEFYNEQFF
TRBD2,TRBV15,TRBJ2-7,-,TGTGCAACCAGCAGAGATGGAAGCGGGAGCGCCTACGAGCAGTACTTC,CATSRDGSGSAYEQYF
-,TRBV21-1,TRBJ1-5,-,TGTGCCACCACGCCGGGGGGGGAAGGGTGGCAGCCCCAGCATTTT,CATTPGGEGWQPQHF
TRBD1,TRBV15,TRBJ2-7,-,TGTGCCACCAGCAGGGACAGGGGCCCCTACGAGCAGTACTTC,CATSRDRGPYEQYF
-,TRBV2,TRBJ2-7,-,TGTGCCAGCAGTTCAGGGGATGACGAGCAGTACTTC,CASSSGDDEQYF
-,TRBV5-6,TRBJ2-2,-,TGTGCCAGCAGCTGGTGGGGGCGGAACACCGGGGAGCTGTTTTTT,CASSWWGRNTGELFF
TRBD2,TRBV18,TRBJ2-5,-,TGTGCCAGCTCACCAAATACTGCGACTAGCGGGAAAGAGACCCAGTACTTC,CASSPNTATSGKETQYF
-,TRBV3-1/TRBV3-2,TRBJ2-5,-,TGTGCCAGCAGCCAATCTCGGAGATCCGAGACCCAGTACTTC,CASSQSRRSETQYF
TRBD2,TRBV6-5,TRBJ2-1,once,TGTGCCAGCAGGCGGGGGAATGAGCAGTTCTTC,CASRRGNEQFF
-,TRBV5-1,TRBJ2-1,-,TGCGCCAGCAGCGGAGCCCTGGGGGGAGTCTACAATGAGCAGTTCTTC,CASSGALGGVYNEQFF
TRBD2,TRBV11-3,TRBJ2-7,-,TGTGCCAGCAGCTTAGTGGCGGGGGGGTCCTACGAGCAGTACTTC,CASSLVAGGSYEQYF
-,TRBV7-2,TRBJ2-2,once,TGTGCCAGCAGCCCGAGGCAGAACACCGGGGAGCTGTTTTTT,CASSPRQNTGELFF
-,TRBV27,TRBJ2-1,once,TGTGCCAGCAGTTTTCTGGAGAGTACCTCCTACAATGAGCAGTTCTTC,CASSFLESTSYNEQFF
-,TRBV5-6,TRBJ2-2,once,TGTGCCAGCAGCATTCTCACCGGGGAGCTGTTTTTT,CASSILTGELFF
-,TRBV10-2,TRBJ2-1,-,TGCGCCAGCGCTGATACAGGGTTCCCTCAGTTCTTC,CASADTGFPQFF
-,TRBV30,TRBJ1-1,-,TGTGCCTGGACTGGGCAGGTGCTGGCTTTCTTT,CAWTGQVLAFF
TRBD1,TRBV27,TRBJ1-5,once,TGTGCCAGCAGTCGACAGGGGACGTATAGCAATCAGCCCCAGCATTTT,CASSRQGTYSNQPQHF
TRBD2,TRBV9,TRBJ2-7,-,TGTGCCAGCAGCGGGGGACTAGCGGGAGGCTCCGACTCCTACGAGCAGTACTTC,CASSGGLAGGSDSYEQYF
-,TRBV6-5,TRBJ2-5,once,TGTGCCAGCAGTACAATGGACAGTAGAAAGACCCAGTACTTC,CASSTMDSRKTQYF
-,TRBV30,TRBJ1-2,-,TGTGCCTGGGCTAGTGGGAGCAGAGCTAACTATGGCTACACCTTC,CAWASGSRANYGYTF